This T cell receptor (beta chain) was sequenced for a study of sequential checkpoint blockade in melanoma. Whole-study context: First-line arms were nivolumab then ipilimumab, or the reverse, randomized 1:1. Maintenance nivolumab came after either treatment sequence.

Trimming removed 3 bases at V and 5 bases at J, with 20 bases between. CDR3 size: 16 residues. Germline assignment: CDR1 SGDLS and CDR2 YYNGEE. Assay used: immunoSEQ multiplex PCR; TCRdb lists only in-frame clones, some missing. Of some 14,000 clones listed, roughly four fifths are singletons. Sample treatment: randomized to nivolumab then ipilimumab (arm A) or the reverse (arm B). Live CD3+CD8+ CD19− CD56− cells were sorted from PBMCs. This sequence originates from a human donor with melanoma. The J gene is TRBJ1-2, the V gene TRBV9, with a weak D call TRBD1 (6 bases). Sequencing was performed on CD8+ T cells sorted from blood (inferred from file names), taken from a patient given nivolumab and ipilimumab in sequence. CDR3 bases: TGTGCCAGCAGCGCGGGAATAACAGGGACGGGGTATGGCTACACCTTC. Translating gives CASSAGITGTGYGYTF.